This T cell receptor beta chain is from a study of blood T cell repertoires in COVID-19. Whole-study context: From the United States, Italy and Spain came samples of acute and convalescent COVID-19. Sample material is recorded as cDNA or gDNA derived from T cells, B-cell-depleted T cells, or PBMCs.

After removal of 5 bases from V and 3 bases from J, the junction contained 15 bases not matched to a gene. Germline values: CDR1 MNHNY, CDR2 SVGAGI (reference sequence). CDR3 size: 17 residues. In the authors' methods: Estimated nucleated cell counts came from reference gene primer amplification. Clones were sequenced by immunoSEQ multiplex PCR, and TCRdb holds only the in-frame ones, with some missing. D and trimming come from the DNA, and the V and J calls and clone size come from that table. The table has over 100,000 clones, approximately 85% seen once; the top ten hold about 4.8%. V is TRBV6-6 and J is TRBJ1-1; 7 bases fit TRBD1. Sequencing was done on a sample of peripheral blood. This receptor was identified in a man in his 60s with acute or convalescent COVID-19. CDR3 sequence: CASSQTGIGYIDTEAFF. CDR3 in DNA: TGTGCCAGCAGTCAGACAGGGATTGGGTACATTGACACTGAAGCTTTCTTT.